This entry is about one TCR beta chain. Its target is not known. The sample belongs to a study of CXCR3-negative and CXCR3-positive naive CD8 T cells. Regarding the study as a whole: Similar TRBV-TRBJ usage was seen in naive cells (both CXCR3-negative and CXCR3-positive), but memory cells differed. Comparably high diversity marked both naive subsets, whereas memory CD8+ cells had much lower diversity. TRB CDR3s were more hydrophobic in CXCR3-positive than in CXCR3-negative naive cells.

All TRB cDNA libraries came from 5' RACE performed with UMI labels. Following a re-call of the 5' RACE reads, TCRdb has one entry per CDR3 protein and lacks DNA. This sample's table reports some 50,000 distinct CDR3 sequences. Naive cells were sorted as CD45RO-, CCR7+, CD27+ and CD95-. CDR3 length: 15 residues. Germline loops: CDR1 MNHEY, CDR2 SMNVEV (reference sequence). This TCR was recovered from a human donor in good health. Some clones in this sample may be carry-over from other donors' samples. The gene calls are TRBV27 and TRBJ1-5. The sample consisted of naive CXCR3- CD8+ T cells from blood. Sample subset: CD45RO-CCR7+CD27+CD95- naive CD8+ T cells lacking CXCR3 (TNR3-). The CDR3 sequence: CASSSEGGGNQPQHF.